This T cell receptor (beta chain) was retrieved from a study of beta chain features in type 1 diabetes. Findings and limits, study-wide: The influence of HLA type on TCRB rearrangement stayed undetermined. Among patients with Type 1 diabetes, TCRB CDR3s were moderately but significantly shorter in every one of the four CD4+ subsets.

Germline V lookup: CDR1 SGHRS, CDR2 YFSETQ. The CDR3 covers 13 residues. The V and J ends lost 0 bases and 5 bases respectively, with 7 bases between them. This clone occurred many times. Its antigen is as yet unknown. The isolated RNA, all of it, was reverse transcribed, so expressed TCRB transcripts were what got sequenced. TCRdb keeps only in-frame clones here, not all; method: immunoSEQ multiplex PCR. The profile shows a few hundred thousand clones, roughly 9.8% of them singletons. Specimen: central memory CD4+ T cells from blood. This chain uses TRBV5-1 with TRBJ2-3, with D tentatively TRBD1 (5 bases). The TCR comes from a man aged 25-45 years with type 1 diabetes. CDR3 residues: CASSLDRGDTQYF. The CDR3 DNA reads TGCGCCAGCAGCTTGGATAGGGGAGATACGCAGTATTTT.